The 20 T cell receptor beta chains given below trace back to one sample, sequenced in a study of blood T cell repertoires in COVID-19. Generated by immunoSEQ multiplex PCR, the TCRdb table keeps only in-frame clones and is missing some. The table records about 220,000 clones, around 81% of them present only once. Sequencing was carried out using peripheral blood. The receptor set was obtained from a human donor in a cohort sampled during active COVID-19.

This chain connects TRBV27 to TRBJ2-1; 7 nucleotides align to TRBD2. This CDR3 spans 15 amino acids. Germline V gene lookup returns CDR1 MNHEY and CDR2 SMNVEV (reference sequence). V lost 3 bases and J lost 2; bases outside the gene matches: 4. This CDR3 is CASSFLAATYNEQFF. CDR3 DNA: TGTGCCAGCAGTTTTCTAGCGGCCACCTACAATGAGCAGTTCTTC.

This rearrangement joins TRBV3-1 (or the pseudogene TRBV3-2) to TRBJ2-2, with a weak D call TRBD1 (6 bases). Germline V gene lookup returns CDR1 LGHDT and CDR2 YNNKEL (reference sequence). Trimming pared 1 base from V and 7 bases from J, leaving 10 bases between. CDR3 size: 14 residues. The CDR3 is CASSQGQVNGELFF. CDR3 nucleotide sequence: TGTGCCAGCAGCCAAGGACAGGTTAACGGGGAGCTGTTTTTT.

This chain joins TRBV19 and TRBJ2-1, with 8 bases that match TRBD2. CDR1 is LNHDA, CDR2 SQIVND, per germline (reference sequence). CDR3 size: 14 residues. Trimming took 7 bases from V and 6 from J; bases not matched to a gene: 8. In DNA, the CDR3 is TGTGCCAGTATGCTTGCGGGAGGAGGCAATGAGCAGTTCTTC. This codes for CASMLAGGGNEQFF.

This clone was recorded a few times. The chain's CDR3 is CASRSGGVRAGELFF. CDR3 DNA sequence: TGTGCCAGCAGGTCAGGGGGCGTGAGGGCCGGGGAGCTGTTTTTT. The chain joins TRBV5-5 to TRBJ2-2; 8 bases align to TRBD1. The CDR3 has 15 amino acids. V lost 5 bases, J lost 6 bases, and 9 bases stayed unmatched. Germline V CDR1 and CDR2: SGHKS, YYEKEE (reference sequence).

In its sample, this clone was seen once. The chain uses TRBV15 and TRBJ2-2, with TRBD2 identical over 11 bases. The CDR3 runs to 17 residues. The germline CDR1 and CDR2 sequences are LNHNV and YYDKDF (reference sequence). V was clipped by 0 bases and J by 4 bases; unmatched bases: 4. The CDR3 bases are TGTGCCACCAGCAGAGATTTAGCGGGGGGGGCCACCGGGGAGCTGTTTTTT. Translated: CATSRDLAGGATGELFF.

The DNA of the CDR3 is TGCGCCAGCAGGGCTGACACCAGCAATCAGCCCCAGCATTTT. This codes for CASRADTSNQPQHF. This sequence joins TRBV5-1 and TRBJ1-5; no clear D gene. V was shortened by 5 bases and J by 1 base, with 10 bases between the two germline ends. Germline values: CDR1 SGHRS, CDR2 YFSETQ. The CDR3 length is 14 residues.

This chain connects TRBV30 to TRBJ2-7, with 11 bases aligning to TRBD2. V lost 8 bases to trimming and J lost 7 bases; unmatched junction nucleotides: 16. This CDR3 region has 15 residues. CDR1 and CDR2 (germline): GTSNPN, SVGIG (reference sequence). Written as DNA, the CDR3 is TGTGCCGGGACACGGCTAGCGGGGGGACTCGGGGAGCAGTACTTC. It translates to CAGTRLAGGLGEQYF. Looking up the rest from reference TRBV30 and TRBJ2-7 gives the full variable domain: SQTIHQWPATLVQPVGSPLSLECTVEGTSNPNLYWYRQAAGRGLQLLFYSVGIGQISSEVPQNLSASRPQDRQFILSSKKLLLSDSGFYLCAGTRLAGGLGEQYFGPGTRLTVT.

The rearrangement joins TRBV7-9 to TRBJ2-7; D remains ambiguous. The CDR3 runs 13 residues. Trimming cost V 5 bases and J 7 bases, with 15 bases left between them. Germline CDR1 is SEHNR and CDR2 is FQNEAQ (reference sequence). The CDR3 here is CASSPLFTGEQYF. The CDR3 DNA follows: TGTGCCAGCAGCCCCCTGTTTACCGGGGAGCAGTACTTC.

This clone has just a few counts. This chain connects TRBV5-1 to TRBJ2-2; TRBD1 aligns across 9 bases. In germline, CDR1 is SGHRS, CDR2 YFSETQ. The CDR3 runs 18 residues. V was pared by 4 bases and J by 0 bases, with 10 bases of the junction left unmatched. Here the CDR3 reads CASSVNRGLIANTGELFF. CDR3 coding DNA: TGCGCCAGCAGCGTCAACAGGGGGCTCATCGCGAACACCGGGGAGCTGTTTTTT.

The rearrangement uses TRBV7-2 and TRBJ1-2; TRBD1 is a possible D gene (5 bases). CDR3 size: 14 residues. V was shortened by 1 base and J by 5 bases, with 11 bases between the two germline ends. The V gene's germline CDR1 is SGHTA and CDR2 FQGNSA. The CDR3 region is CASSLGVTDYGYTF. The CDR3, as DNA: TGTGCCAGCAGCTTAGGAGTGACAGATTATGGCTACACCTTC.

This chain connects TRBV6-2 or TRBV6-3 to TRBJ2-1, with 7 bases matching TRBD1. The V gene's germline CDR1 is MNHEY and CDR2 SVGEGT. This CDR3 contains 16 residues. Unmatched junction bases numbered 12, after V lost 2 bases and J lost 8 bases. The CDR3 sequence: CASSYGGGQVRYEQFF. The CDR3 nucleotides read TGTGCCAGCAGTTACGGGGGTGGACAGGTGAGGTATGAGCAGTTCTTC.

The chain is built from TRBV14 and TRBJ1-6; D remains unclear. The germline CDR1 and CDR2 sequences are SGHDN and FVKESK. Trimming took 0 bases from V and 6 from J, leaving 12 bases between them. There are 16 residues in the CDR3. CDR3 DNA sequence: TGTGCCAGCAGCCAAGATCGTGTGGCCCTTAATTCACCCCTCCACTTT. Translating gives CASSQDRVALNSPLHF.

The J gene is TRBJ2-1, the V gene TRBV19; no firm D call. The germline V and J ends were trimmed by 3 bases and 5 bases, with 8 bases remaining between them. Germline loops: CDR1 LNHDA, CDR2 SQIVND (reference sequence). The CDR3 covers 13 residues. CDR3 in DNA: TGTGCCAGTAGTATCTATCCCCACAATGAGCAGTTCTTC. It encodes CASSIYPHNEQFF.

A single count supports this clone. The chain is built from TRBV5-6 and TRBJ1-1, with D unclear. V lost 0 bases and J 12 bases, leaving 12 bases between the germline ends. In germline, CDR1 is SGHDT, CDR2 YYEEEE. The length of the CDR3 is 12 residues. DNA for the CDR3: TGTGCCAGCAGCTTGGGGAACAGTGTCCCTTTCTTT. Protein product: CASSLGNSVPFF.

There are a few counts of this clone. The chain has TRBV10-3 and TRBJ2-7; TRBD1 aligns across 7 bases. V lost 3 bases and J lost 4; bases outside the gene matches: 18. The CDR3 consists of 18 residues. CDR1 ENHRY and CDR2 SYGVKD come from the germline V gene. The CDR3 nucleotides are TGTGCCATCAGTGAACTCGGCTTTAGGACAGGTTCATCGTACGAGCAGTACTTC. It yields the protein CAISELGFRTGSSYEQYF.

V is TRBV7-2 and J is TRBJ1-1; TRBD1 is a possible D gene (6 bases). The germline gives CDR1 SGHTA, CDR2 FQGNSA. The CDR3 consists of 14 residues. Trimming took off 5 bases at V and 4 bases at J, with 14 bases between the two ends. The CDR3 sequence: CASSMITTGTEAFF. The CDR3 DNA sequence: TGTGCCAGCAGCATGATAACGACAGGCACTGAAGCTTTCTTT.

The CDR3 coding sequence is TGTGCCACCAAGGGGGACCTCAGGGGCATTCAGTACTTC. The encoded protein is CATKGDLRGIQYF. The chain couples TRBV25-1 to TRBJ2-4, with D possibly TRBD1 on 6 matching bases. The CDR3 runs 13 residues. Looked up from germline, CDR1 is MGHDK and CDR2 is SYGVNS. V was shortened by 10 bases and J by 9 bases, with 19 bases between the two germline ends.

This clone was recorded a few times. This chain connects TRBV3-1 (or the pseudogene TRBV3-2) to TRBJ1-2; the D is unclear. Germline V gene data show CDR1 as LGHDT and CDR2 as YNNKEL (reference sequence). CDR3 length equals 15 residues. The V and J ends lost 0 bases and 8 bases respectively, with 16 bases between them. CDR3 in amino acids: CASSQDQSRWAGYTF. As DNA, the CDR3 is TGTGCCAGCAGCCAAGATCAGAGCCGATGGGCAGGCTACACCTTC.

This chain uses TRBV5-4 with TRBJ2-1; maybe TRBD1 (6 bases). The CDR3 runs 14 residues. Germline V CDR1 and CDR2: SGHNT, YYREEE (reference sequence). V lost 2 bases, J lost 6 bases, and 12 bases lay in between. CDR3 loop: CASSLGQIGNEQFF. CDR3 in DNA: TGTGCCAGCAGCTTAGGACAGATCGGCAATGAGCAGTTCTTC.

The chain carries TRBV19 and TRBJ2-1; tentatively, D is TRBD2 (6 bases). The CDR3 loop spans 17 amino acids. V lost 3 bases to trimming and J lost 0 bases, with 15 bases between them. Germline V gene sequence: CDR1 LNHDA, CDR2 SQIVND (reference sequence). The CDR3 DNA is TGTGCCAGTAGTATGATACGGGACGGGAGCTCCTACAATGAGCAGTTCTTC. Its protein product is CASSMIRDGSSYNEQFF.